The present TCR beta chain was sequenced within a study of T-cell reconstitution after alpha-beta-depleted transplantation in children listed by TCRdb under 2016. Broadly, across the study: Using TCR repertoire profiling, the study quantitatively followed how T-cell immune reconstitution unfolded in children after TCRalphabeta/CD19-depleted allogeneic hematopoietic cell transplantation.

Per the publication, the treatment or condition label means: allogeneic hematopoietic cell transplantation with graft depleted of TCRalphabeta T cells and CD19 B cells. The transplant recipients were children given TCRalphabeta/CD19-depleted allogeneic hematopoietic cell grafts. This clonotype showed up just a few times. Which antigen it targets is not known. Base qualities are missing; no much larger clone stands one base away. The method behind the library was PCR. TCRdb records Illumina HiSeq 2500 as the sequencer. TCR library preparation used molecular barcoding, with unique molecular identifiers applied to normalize quantification of the TCRbeta repertoire. TCRdb took the public reads, trimmed them with fastp at Q25, ran MiXCR for clone calling and kept in-frame beta chains. Under each unique CDR3 protein, matching rows form one entry showing the most common genes and DNA. For this sample the table gives roughly 400,000 distinct CDR3 sequences, of which approximately 42% were detected only once. Of the sample, 27% falls within the top ten clones.

Study-wide conclusions, independent of this receptor: In some patients, the high TCRbeta diversity seen at day 60 was put down to recipient T cells and intrathymic progenitors that had survived conditioning. The apparently early alphabetaT-cell count recovery about two months after transplant was reportedly dependent on only several hundred rapidly expanded clones derived from non-depleted graft cells. Hyperexpanded clone frequencies declined over subsequent months; after one year, T-cell counts and TCRbeta diversity were mostly attributed to newly produced T cells.

Trimming removed 6 bases from V and 7 bases from J; the gene matches leave 15 bases unexplained. CDR1 and CDR2, looked up from the germline V gene, are MDHEN and SYDVKM. The cysteine opens and the phenylalanine closes a CDR3 of 15 amino acids. Only CDR3 DNA remains: 45 bases, in frame from the first base. Recombination joined TRBV28 with TRBJ2-7; TRBD2 fits 7 bases in the junction. The material sequenced was PBMCs, taken before TCRalphabeta/CD19-depleted stem cell transplant. The receptor was isolated from a girl aged 2-15 years with aplastic anemia, due to receive a stem cell transplant. In nucleotide form, the sequence is TGTGCCAGCAGCCAAGCAACTAGCGTGGGGAGGGAGCAGTACTTC. It codes for CASSQATSVGREQYF.